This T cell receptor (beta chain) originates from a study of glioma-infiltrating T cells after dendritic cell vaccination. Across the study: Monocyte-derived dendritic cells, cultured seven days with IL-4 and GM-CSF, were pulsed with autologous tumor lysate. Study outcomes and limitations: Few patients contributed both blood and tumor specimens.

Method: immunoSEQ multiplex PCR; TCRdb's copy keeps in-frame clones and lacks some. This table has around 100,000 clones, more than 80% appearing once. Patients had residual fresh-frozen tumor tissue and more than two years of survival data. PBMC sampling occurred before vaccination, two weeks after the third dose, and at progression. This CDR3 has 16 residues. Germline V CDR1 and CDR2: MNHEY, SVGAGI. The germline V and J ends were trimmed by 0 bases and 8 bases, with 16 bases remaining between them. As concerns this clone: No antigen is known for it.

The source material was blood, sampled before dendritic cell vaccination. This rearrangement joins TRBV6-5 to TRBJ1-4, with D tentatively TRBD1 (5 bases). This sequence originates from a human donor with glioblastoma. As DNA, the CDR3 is TGTGCCAGCAGTTACTCCCTCGGCCTTGGGGCCGAAAAACTGTTTTTT. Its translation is CASSYSLGLGAEKLFF.